This T cell receptor (beta chain) was profiled in a study of cytomegalovirus exposure and HLA in healthy donors. This clone was seen once. Use of 60 Vbeta and 13 Jbeta primers characterized the PCR. The repertoire was sequenced with immunoSEQ multiplex PCR; TCRdb's copy has only in-frame clones and lacks some. In the table there are about 70,000 clones, 74% of which are singletons. Material: PBMCs. The receptor's source is a human donor in good health.

DNA for the CDR3: TGTGCCATCTCGGGACAGGGCTTTTACGAGCAGTACTTC. Translating it yields CAISGQGFYEQYF. This rearrangement joins TRBV10-3 to TRBJ2-7, with 9 bases matching TRBD1. The germline gives CDR1 ENHRY, CDR2 SYGVKD. The CDR3 is 13 residues long. V was pared by 8 bases and J by 4 bases, with 6 bases of the junction left unmatched.